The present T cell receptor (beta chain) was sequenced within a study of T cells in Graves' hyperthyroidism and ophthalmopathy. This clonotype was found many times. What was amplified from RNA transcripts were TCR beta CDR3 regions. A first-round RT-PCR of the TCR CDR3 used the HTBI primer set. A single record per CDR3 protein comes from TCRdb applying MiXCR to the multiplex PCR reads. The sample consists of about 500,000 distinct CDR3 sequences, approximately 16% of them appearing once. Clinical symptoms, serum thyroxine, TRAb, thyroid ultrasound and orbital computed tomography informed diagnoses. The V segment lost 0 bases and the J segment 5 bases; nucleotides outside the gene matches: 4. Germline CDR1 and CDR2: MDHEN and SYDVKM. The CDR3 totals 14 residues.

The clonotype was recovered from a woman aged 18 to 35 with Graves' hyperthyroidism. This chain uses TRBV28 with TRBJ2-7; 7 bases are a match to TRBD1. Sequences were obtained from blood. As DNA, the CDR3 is TGTGCCAGCAGTTTATGGACAGGGAGCCACGAGCAGTACTTC. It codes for CASSLWTGSHEQYF.